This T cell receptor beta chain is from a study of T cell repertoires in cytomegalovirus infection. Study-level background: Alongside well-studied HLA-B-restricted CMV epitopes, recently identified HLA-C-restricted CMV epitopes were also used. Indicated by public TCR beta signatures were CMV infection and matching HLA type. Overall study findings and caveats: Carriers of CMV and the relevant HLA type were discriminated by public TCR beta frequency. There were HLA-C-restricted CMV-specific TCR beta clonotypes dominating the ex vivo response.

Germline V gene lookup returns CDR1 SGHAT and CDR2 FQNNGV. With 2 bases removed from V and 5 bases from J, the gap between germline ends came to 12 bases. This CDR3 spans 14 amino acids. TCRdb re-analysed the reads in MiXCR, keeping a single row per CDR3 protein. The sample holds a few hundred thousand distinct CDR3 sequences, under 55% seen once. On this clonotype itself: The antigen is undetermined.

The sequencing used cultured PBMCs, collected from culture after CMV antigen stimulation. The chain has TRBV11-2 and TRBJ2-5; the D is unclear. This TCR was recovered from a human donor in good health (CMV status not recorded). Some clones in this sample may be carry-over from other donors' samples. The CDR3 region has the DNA TGTGCCAGCAGCTTAAGCCAAGGGTACGAGACCCAGTACTTC. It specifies CASSLSQGYETQYF.